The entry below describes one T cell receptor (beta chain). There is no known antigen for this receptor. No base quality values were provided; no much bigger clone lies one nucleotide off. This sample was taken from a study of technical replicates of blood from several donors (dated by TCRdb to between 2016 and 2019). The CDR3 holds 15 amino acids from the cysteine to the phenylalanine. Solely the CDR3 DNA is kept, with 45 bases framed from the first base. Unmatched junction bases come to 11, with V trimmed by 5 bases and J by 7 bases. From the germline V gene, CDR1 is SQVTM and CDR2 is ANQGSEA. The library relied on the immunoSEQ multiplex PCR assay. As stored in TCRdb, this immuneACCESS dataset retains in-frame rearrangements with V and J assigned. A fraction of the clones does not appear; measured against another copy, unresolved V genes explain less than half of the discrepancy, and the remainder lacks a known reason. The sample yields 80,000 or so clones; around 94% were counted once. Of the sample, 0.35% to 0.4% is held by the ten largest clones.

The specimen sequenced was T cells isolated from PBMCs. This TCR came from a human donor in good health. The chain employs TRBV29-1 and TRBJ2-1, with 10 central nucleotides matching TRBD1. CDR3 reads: CSVSGWGQGSNEQFF. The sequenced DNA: TGCAGCGTTTCAGGGTGGGGACAGGGGTCAAATGAGCAGTTCTTC.